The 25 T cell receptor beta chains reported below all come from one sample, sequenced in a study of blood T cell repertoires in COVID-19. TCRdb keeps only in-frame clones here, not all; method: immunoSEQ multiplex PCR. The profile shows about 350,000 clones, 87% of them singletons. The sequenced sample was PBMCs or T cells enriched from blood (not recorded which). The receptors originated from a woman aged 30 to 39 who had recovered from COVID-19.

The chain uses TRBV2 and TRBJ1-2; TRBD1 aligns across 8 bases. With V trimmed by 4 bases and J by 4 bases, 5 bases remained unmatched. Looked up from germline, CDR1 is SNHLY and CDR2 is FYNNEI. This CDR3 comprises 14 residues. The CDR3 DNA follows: TGTGCCAGCAGTGTAGGAGGACAGGGCTATGGCTACACCTTC. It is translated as CASSVGGQGYGYTF.

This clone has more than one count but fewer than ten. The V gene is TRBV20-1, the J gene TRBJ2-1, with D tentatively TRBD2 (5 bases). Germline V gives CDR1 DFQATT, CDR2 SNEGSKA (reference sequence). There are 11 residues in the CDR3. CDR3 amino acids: CSRRTYNEQFF. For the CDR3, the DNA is TGCAGCCGCCGGACTTACAATGAGCAGTTCTTC.

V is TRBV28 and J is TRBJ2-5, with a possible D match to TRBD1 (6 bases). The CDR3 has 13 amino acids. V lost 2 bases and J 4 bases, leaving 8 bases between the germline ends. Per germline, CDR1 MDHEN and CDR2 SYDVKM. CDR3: CASSLTGRETQYF. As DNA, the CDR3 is TGTGCCAGCAGTTTAACAGGGAGAGAGACCCAGTACTTC.

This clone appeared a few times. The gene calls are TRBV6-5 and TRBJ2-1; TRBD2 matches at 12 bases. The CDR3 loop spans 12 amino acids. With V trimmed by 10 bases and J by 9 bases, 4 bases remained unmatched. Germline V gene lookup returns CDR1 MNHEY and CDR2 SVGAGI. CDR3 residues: CATSGGAVEQFF. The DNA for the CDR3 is TGTGCCACTAGCGGGGGGGCGGTTGAGCAGTTCTTC.

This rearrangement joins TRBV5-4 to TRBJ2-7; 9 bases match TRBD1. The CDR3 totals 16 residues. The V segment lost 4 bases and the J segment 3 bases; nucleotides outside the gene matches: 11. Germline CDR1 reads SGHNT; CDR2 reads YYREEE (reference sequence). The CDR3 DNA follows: TGTGCCAGCAGCCCTCAAGGAGGACAGGGGTTCTACGAGCAGTACTTC. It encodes CASSPQGGQGFYEQYF.

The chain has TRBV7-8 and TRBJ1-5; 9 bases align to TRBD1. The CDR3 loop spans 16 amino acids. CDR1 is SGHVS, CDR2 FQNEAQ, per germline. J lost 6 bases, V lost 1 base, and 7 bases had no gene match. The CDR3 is CASSLDRQGVGQPQHF. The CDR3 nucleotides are TGTGCCAGCAGCTTAGATAGACAGGGGGTAGGTCAGCCCCAGCATTTT.

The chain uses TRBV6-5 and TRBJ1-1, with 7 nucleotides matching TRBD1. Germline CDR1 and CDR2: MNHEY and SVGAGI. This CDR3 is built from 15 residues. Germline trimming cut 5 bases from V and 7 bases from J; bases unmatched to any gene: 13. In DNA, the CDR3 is TGTGCCAGCAGTCCGAAGTCCACAGGGGTGGGTGAAGCTTTCTTT. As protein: CASSPKSTGVGEAFF.

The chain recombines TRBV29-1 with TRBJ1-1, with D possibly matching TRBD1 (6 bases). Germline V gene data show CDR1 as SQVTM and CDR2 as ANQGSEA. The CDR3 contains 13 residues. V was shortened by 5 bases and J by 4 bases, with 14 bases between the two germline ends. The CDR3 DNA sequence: TGCAGCGTTCAGGGGAGTAGCAGCACTGAAGCTTTCTTT. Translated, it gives CSVQGSSSTEAFF. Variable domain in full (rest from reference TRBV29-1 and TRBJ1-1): SAVISQKPSRDICQRGTSLTIQCQVDSQVTMMFWYRQQPGQSLTLIATANQGSEATYESGFVIDKFPISRPNLTFSTLTVSNMSPEDSSIYLCSVQGSSSTEAFFGQGTRLTVV.

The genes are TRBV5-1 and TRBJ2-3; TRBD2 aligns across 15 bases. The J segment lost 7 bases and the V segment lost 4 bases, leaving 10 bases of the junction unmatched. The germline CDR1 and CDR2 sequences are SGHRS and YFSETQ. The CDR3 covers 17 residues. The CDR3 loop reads CASSPWTSGGDGYTQYF. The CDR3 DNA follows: TGCGCCAGCAGCCCCTGGACTAGCGGGGGGGATGGATATACGCAGTATTTT.

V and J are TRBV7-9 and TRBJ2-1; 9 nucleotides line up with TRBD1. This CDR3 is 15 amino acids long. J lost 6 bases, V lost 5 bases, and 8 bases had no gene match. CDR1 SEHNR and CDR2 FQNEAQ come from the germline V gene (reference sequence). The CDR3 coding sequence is TGTGCCAGCAGCCCCGGGACAGGGTATAGCAATGAGCAGTTCTTC. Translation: CASSPGTGYSNEQFF.

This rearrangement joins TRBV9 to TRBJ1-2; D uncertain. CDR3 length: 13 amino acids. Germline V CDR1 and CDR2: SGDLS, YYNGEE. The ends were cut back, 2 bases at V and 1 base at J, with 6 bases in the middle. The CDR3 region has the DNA TGTGCCAGCAGCGTCCGAGTTAACTATGGCTACACCTTC. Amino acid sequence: CASSVRVNYGYTF.

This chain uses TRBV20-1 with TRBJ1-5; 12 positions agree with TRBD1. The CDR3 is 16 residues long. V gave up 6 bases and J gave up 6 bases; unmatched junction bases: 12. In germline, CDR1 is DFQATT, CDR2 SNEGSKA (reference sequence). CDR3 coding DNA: TGCAGTGCCAGTGAGTTTGGGACAGGGGGCAGTCAGCCCCAGCATTTT. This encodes CSASEFGTGGSQPQHF.

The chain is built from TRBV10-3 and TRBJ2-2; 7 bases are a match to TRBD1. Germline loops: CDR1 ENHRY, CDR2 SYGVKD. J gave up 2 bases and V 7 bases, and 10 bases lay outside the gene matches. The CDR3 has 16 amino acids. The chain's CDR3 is CAINPSTGFNTGELFF. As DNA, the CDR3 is TGTGCCATCAACCCCTCGACAGGGTTCAACACCGGGGAGCTGTTTTTT.

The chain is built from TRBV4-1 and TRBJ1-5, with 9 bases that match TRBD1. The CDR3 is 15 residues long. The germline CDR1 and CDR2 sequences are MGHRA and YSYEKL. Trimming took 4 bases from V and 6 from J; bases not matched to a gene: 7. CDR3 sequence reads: CASSPGQGLIQPQHF. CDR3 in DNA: TGCGCCAGCAGCCCCGGACAGGGGCTAATTCAGCCCCAGCATTTT.

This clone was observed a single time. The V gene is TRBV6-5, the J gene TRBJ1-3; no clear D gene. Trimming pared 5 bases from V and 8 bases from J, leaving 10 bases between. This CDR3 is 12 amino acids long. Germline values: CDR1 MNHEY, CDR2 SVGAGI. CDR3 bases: TGTGCCAGCAGTCCGACTCGGTACACCATATATTTT. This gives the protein CASSPTRYTIYF.

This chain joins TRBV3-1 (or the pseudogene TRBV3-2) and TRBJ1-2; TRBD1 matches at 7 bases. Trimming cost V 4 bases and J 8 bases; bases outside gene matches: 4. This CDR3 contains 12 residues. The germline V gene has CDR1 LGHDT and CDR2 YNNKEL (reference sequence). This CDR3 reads CASSLTGIGYTF. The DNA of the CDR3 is TGTGCCAGCAGCCTGACAGGGATCGGCTACACCTTC.

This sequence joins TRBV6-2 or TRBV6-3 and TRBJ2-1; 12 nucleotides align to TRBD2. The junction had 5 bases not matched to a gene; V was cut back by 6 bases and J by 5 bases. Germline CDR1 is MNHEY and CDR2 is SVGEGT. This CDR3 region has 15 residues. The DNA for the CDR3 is TGTGCCAGCAGCCCTGGACTAGCGGGGCACAATGAGCAGTTCTTC. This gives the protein CASSPGLAGHNEQFF.

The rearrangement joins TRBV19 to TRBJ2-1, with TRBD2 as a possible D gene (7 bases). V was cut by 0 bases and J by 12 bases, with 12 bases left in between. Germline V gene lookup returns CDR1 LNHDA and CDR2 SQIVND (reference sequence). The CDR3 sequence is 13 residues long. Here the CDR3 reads CASSIDGGGAQFF. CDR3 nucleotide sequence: TGTGCCAGTAGTATAGATGGCGGGGGCGCGCAGTTCTTC.

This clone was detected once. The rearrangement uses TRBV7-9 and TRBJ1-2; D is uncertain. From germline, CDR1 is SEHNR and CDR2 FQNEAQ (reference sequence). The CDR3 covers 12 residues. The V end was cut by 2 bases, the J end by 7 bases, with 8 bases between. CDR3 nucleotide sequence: TGTGCCAGCAGCTTAAATACGGGTGGCTACACCTTC. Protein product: CASSLNTGGYTF.

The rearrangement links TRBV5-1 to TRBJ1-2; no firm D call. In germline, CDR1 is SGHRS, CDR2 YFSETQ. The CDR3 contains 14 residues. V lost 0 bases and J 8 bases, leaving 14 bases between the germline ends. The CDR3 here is CASSLEDPAGGYTF. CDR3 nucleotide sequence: TGCGCCAGCAGCTTGGAGGATCCGGCGGGGGGCTACACCTTC.

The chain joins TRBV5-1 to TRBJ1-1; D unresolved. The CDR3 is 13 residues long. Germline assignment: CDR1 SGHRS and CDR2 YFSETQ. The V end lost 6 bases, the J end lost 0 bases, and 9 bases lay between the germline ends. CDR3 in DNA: TGCGCCAGCATAGACGGGATGAACACTGAAGCTTTCTTT. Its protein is CASIDGMNTEAFF.

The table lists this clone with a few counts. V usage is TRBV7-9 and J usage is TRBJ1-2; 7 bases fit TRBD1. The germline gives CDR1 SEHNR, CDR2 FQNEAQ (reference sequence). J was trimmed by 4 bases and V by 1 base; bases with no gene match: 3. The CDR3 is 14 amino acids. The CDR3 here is CASSLVGQTYGYTF. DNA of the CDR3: TGTGCCAGCAGCTTAGTGGGACAGACCTATGGCTACACCTTC. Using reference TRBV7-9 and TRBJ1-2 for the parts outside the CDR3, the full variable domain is DTGVSQNPRHKITKRGQNVTFRCDPISEHNRLYWYRQTLGQGPEFLTYFQNEAQLEKSRLLSDRFSAERPKGSFSTLEIQRTEQGDSAMYLCASSLVGQTYGYTFGSGTRLTVV.

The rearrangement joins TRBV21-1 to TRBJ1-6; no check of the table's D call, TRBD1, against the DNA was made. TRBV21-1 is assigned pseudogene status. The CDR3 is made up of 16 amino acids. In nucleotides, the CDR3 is TGTGCCAGCAGCAAGAGGGGGCGGATTTACAATTCACCCCTCCACTTT. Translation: CASSKRGRIYNSPLHF.

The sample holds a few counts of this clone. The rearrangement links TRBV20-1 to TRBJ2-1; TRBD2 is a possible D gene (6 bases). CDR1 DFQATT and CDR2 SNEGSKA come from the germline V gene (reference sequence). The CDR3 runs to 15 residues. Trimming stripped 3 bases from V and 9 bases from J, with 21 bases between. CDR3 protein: CSASILAPSGREQFF. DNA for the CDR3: TGCAGTGCTAGTATACTAGCCCCTTCCGGTCGTGAGCAGTTCTTC.

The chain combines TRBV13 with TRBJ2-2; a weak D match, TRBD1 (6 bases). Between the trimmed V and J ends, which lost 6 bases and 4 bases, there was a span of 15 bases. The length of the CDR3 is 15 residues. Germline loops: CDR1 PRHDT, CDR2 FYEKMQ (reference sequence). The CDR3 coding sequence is TGTGCCAGCAGATACAGGGCATGGGGCACCGGGGAGCTGTTTTTT. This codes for CASRYRAWGTGELFF.